Listed here are 15 T cell receptor beta chains from one sample, sequenced in a study of T-cell memory formation after mild COVID-19 (dated by TCRdb to the early 2020s). Library construction relied on 5' RACE. Sequencing relied on an Illumina NovaSeq 6000. TCRdb passed the public sequencing reads through fastp at Q25 and MiXCR, retaining productive beta sequences. Every CDR3 protein is listed once, alongside the most common genes and DNA of its rows. The sample table records roughly 600,000 distinct CDR3 sequences; 15% to 20% of these occur just once. The ten largest account for 9.5% to 15% of the sample. Material for sequencing was PBMCs or a T cell subset sorted from them (not recorded which). The receptors come from an adult woman who had mild COVID-19 (a few samples of this study predate the infection). The sample titles of this study are shuffled in the database, so cell type and time point are left out; the donor was told from shared clones.

This clonotype was counted only a few times. The V call is TRBV3-1, the J call TRBJ2-5; no clear D. V lost 1 base and J 2 bases, leaving 8 bases between the germline ends. The CDR3 has 14 amino acids. Germline V lookup: CDR1 LGHDT, CDR2 YNNKEL (reference sequence). The CDR3 nucleotides are TGTGCCAGCAGCCAAGCCCCCAGACAAGAGACCCAGTACTTC. Amino acids: CASSQAPRQETQYF.

The chain joins TRBV7-9 to TRBJ2-2; D is undetermined. The V and J ends lost 5 bases and 4 bases respectively, with 5 bases between them. Germline V gene lookup returns CDR1 SEHNR and CDR2 FQNEAQ (reference sequence). CDR3 size: 12 residues. CDR3 loop: CASSGVTGELFF. In nucleotides, the CDR3 is TGTGCCAGCAGCGGGGTCACCGGGGAGCTGTTTTTT.

This clonotype was seen a few times. This chain links TRBV5-1 with TRBJ2-6; 9 bases align to TRBD1. Germline CDR1 reads SGHRS; CDR2 reads YFSETQ. V dropped 1 base and J dropped 4; count of bases not matched to a gene: 6. The CDR3 runs 17 residues. The DNA of the CDR3 is TGCGCCAGCAGCTTGACAGGGGGCTATTCAGGGGCCAACGTCCTGACTTTC. It specifies CASSLTGGYSGANVLTF.

This clonotype was observed a single time. The V call is TRBV7-9, the J call TRBJ1-6; 9 positions match TRBD1. The CDR3 has 17 residues. Germline values: CDR1 SEHNR, CDR2 FQNEAQ (reference sequence). The V and J ends lost 0 bases and 3 bases, in that order; junction bases with no gene match: 3. CDR3 sequence: CASSLAGQGFYNSPLHF. CDR3 DNA sequence: TGTGCCAGCAGCTTAGCGGGACAGGGCTTCTATAATTCACCCCTCCACTTT. Full variable domain (outside the CDR3, taken from reference TRBV7-9 and TRBJ1-6): DTGVSQNPRHKITKRGQNVTFRCDPISEHNRLYWYRQTLGQGPEFLTYFQNEAQLEKSRLLSDRFSAERPKGSFSTLEIQRTEQGDSAMYLCASSLAGQGFYNSPLHFGNGTRLTVT.

The chain couples TRBV12-3 or TRBV12-4 to TRBJ2-1; the D call may be TRBD1 or TRBD2 (7 bases each). Trimming pared 6 bases from V and 4 bases from J, leaving 16 bases between. The CDR3 is made up of 15 amino acids. Here the CDR3 reads CASSQGGGTYNEQFF. CDR3 sequence (DNA): TGTGCCAGCAGCCAGGGGGGAGGGACATACAATGAGCAGTTCTTC.

The table lists this clonotype with a few counts. V is TRBV19 and J is TRBJ2-6; D gene ambiguous. CDR3 length equals 16 residues. The germline gives CDR1 LNHDA, CDR2 SQIVND (reference sequence). The ends were cut back, 5 bases at V and 0 bases at J, with 11 bases in the middle. CDR3 in DNA: TGTGCCAGTAGTGGTTACTCCAGCTCTGGGGCCAACGTCCTGACTTTC. Encoded protein: CASSGYSSSGANVLTF.

This clonotype has ten or more counts. The rearrangement links TRBV7-2 to TRBJ2-7, with D unclear. CDR3 length: 14 residues. The germline V and J ends were trimmed by 5 bases and 3 bases, with 14 bases remaining between them. Germline V gives CDR1 SGHTA, CDR2 FQGNSA. The CDR3 loop reads CASSPNGYDYEQYF. The CDR3 region has the DNA TGTGCCAGCAGCCCCAATGGGTACGACTACGAGCAGTACTTC.

This chain joins TRBV15 and TRBJ2-4; the match to TRBD2 covers 10 bases. V lost 5 bases, J lost 9 bases, and 10 bases stayed unmatched. This CDR3 is 15 amino acids long. CDR1 is LNHNV and CDR2 is YYDKDF in the germline V gene (reference sequence). CDR3 in amino acids: CATSERGGIYFIQYF. CDR3 nucleotides: TGTGCCACCAGCGAGCGGGGGGGCATTTATTTCATTCAGTACTTC.

This chain uses TRBV3-1 with TRBJ2-1, with TRBD2 matching 7 bases. CDR1 is LGHDT and CDR2 is YNNKEL in the germline V gene (reference sequence). Trimming took 6 bases from V and 5 from J; bases not matched to a gene: 10. This CDR3 has 15 amino acids. The CDR3 sequence: CASRSEAGPDNEQFF. DNA for the CDR3: TGTGCCAGCAGATCAGAAGCGGGGCCGGACAATGAGCAGTTCTTC.

The chain has TRBV18 and TRBJ1-5; tentatively, D is TRBD1 (6 bases). The CDR3 sequence is 14 residues long. From germline, CDR1 is KGHSH and CDR2 LQKENI. Trimming stripped 1 base from V and 8 bases from J, with 12 bases between. CDR3 amino acids: CASSPQTGSEPQHF. The CDR3 DNA reads TGTGCCAGCTCACCACAGACAGGCTCGGAGCCCCAGCATTTT.

The V call is TRBV4-2, the J call TRBJ2-1; the D gene could be TRBD1 or TRBD2 (6 bases each). The CDR3 has 13 amino acids. Germline assignment: CDR1 LGHNA and CDR2 YNFKEQ. Trimming took 0 bases from V and 8 from J, leaving 8 bases between them. CDR3 sequence: CASSQDGGHEQFF. DNA for the CDR3: TGTGCCAGCAGCCAAGACGGGGGCCATGAGCAGTTCTTC.

The chain uses TRBV9 and TRBJ1-2; no firm D call. V gave up 2 bases and J gave up 2 bases, with 7 bases separating them. Germline V gives CDR1 SGDLS, CDR2 YYNGEE. CDR3 size: 13 residues. The CDR3 DNA follows: TGTGCCAGCAGCGTCGTCGGAAACTATGGCTACACCTTC. Translation gives CASSVVGNYGYTF.

The rearrangement uses TRBV7-6 and TRBJ2-7; unclear D gene. V lost 4 bases to trimming and J lost 2 bases, with 12 bases between them. The CDR3 covers 14 residues. CDR1 is SGHVS, CDR2 FNYEAQ, per germline. DNA for the CDR3: TGTGCCAGCAGCTCACAGTTCCCCCCCTACGAGCAGTACTTC. Its translation is CASSSQFPPYEQYF.

This clonotype was picked up a small number of times. V usage is TRBV18 and J usage is TRBJ1-1, with 7 nucleotides matching TRBD1. This CDR3 is 17 amino acids long. After removal of 1 base from V and 0 bases from J, the junction contained 8 bases not matched to a gene. Germline loops: CDR1 KGHSH, CDR2 LQKENI. CDR3 DNA sequence: TGTGCCAGCTCACCACGGAACAGGGGTGCCCTGAACACTGAAGCTTTCTTT. This gives the protein CASSPRNRGALNTEAFF.

At least ten counts were recorded for this clonotype. The V call is TRBV5-1, the J call TRBJ2-6, with D hard to call. The CDR3 covers 15 residues. V gave up 3 bases and J gave up 4 bases, with 11 bases separating them. CDR1 and CDR2 (germline): SGHRS, YFSETQ. This chain's CDR3 is CASSWTLPGANVLTF. DNA for the CDR3: TGCGCCAGCAGCTGGACCCTTCCCGGGGCCAACGTCCTGACTTTC.